This passage covers 8 T cell receptor beta chains from one sample sequenced in a study of CD8 T cells in Susac syndrome. The RNA, about 0.45 to 1 ug, was put through reverse transcription using random hexamers. TCRdb reprocessed the immunoSEQ multiplex PCR reads via MiXCR and lists one record per CDR3 protein. The sample has about 110,000 distinct CDR3 sequences, roughly 97% seen once. Input material: CD4+ T cells from PBMCs. These receptors originate from a human donor in good health.

The J gene is TRBJ2-7, the V gene TRBV5-1; TRBD2 might be the D (5 bases). In germline, CDR1 is SGHRS, CDR2 YFSETQ. V lost 5 bases and J 5 bases, leaving 11 bases between the germline ends. The CDR3 sequence is 12 residues long. CDR3 DNA sequence: TGCGCCAGCAGTAGGCTAGCAGACGAGCAGTACTTC. The encoded protein is CASSRLADEQYF.

The chain uses TRBV20-1 and TRBJ2-1; 10 bases are a match to TRBD2. The germline V gene has CDR1 DFQATT and CDR2 SNEGSKA (reference sequence). J was trimmed by 9 bases and V by 1 base; bases with no gene match: 12. The CDR3 totals 16 residues. CDR3 in amino acids: CSARGLGTSDSSEQFF. The CDR3 bases are TGCAGTGCTAGAGGCCTCGGGACTAGCGATTCAAGTGAGCAGTTCTTC.

This clonotype has just one count. The chain combines TRBV29-1 with TRBJ1-1; D remains ambiguous. The CDR3 loop spans 13 amino acids. Germline V gene sequence: CDR1 SQVTM, CDR2 ANQGSEA. V lost 5 bases to trimming and J lost 0 bases, with 10 bases between them. The CDR3 is CSVKGTVNTEAFF. The CDR3 DNA sequence: TGCAGCGTTAAGGGTACCGTGAACACTGAAGCTTTCTTT.

The V and J genes are TRBV20-1 and TRBJ2-3; D not certain. Germline CDR1 is DFQATT and CDR2 is SNEGSKA (reference sequence). This CDR3 region has 14 residues. V was clipped by 1 base and J by 0 bases, with 8 bases between them. CDR3 residues: CSARAAASTDTQYF. The CDR3, as DNA: TGCAGTGCTAGAGCAGCAGCTAGCACAGATACGCAGTATTTT.

This sequence joins TRBV12-3 or TRBV12-4 and TRBJ2-3; weak D call: TRBD2 (6 bases). The CDR3 loop spans 14 amino acids. V was trimmed by 6 bases and J by 6 bases, leaving 16 bases between them. CDR3 nucleotide sequence: TGTGCCAGCAGCCTGACTAGAGTTGACGATACGCAGTATTTT. Amino acids: CASSLTRVDDTQYF.

The chain couples TRBV7-9 to TRBJ2-4, with 8 bases aligning to TRBD1. This CDR3 has 16 residues. The junction had 6 bases not matched to a gene; V was cut back by 3 bases and J by 2 bases. Germline loops: CDR1 SEHNR, CDR2 FQNEAQ (reference sequence). The chain's CDR3 is CASSFPQGATKNIQYF. Written as DNA, the CDR3 is TGTGCCAGCAGCTTTCCCCAGGGGGCAACCAAAAACATTCAGTACTTC. The full variable domain, its missing parts supplied by reference TRBV7-9 and TRBJ2-4, is DTGVSQNPRHKITKRGQNVTFRCDPISEHNRLYWYRQTLGQGPEFLTYFQNEAQLEKSRLLSDRFSAERPKGSFSTLEIQRTEQGDSAMYLCASSFPQGATKNIQYFGAGTRLSVL.

V usage is TRBV5-1 and J usage is TRBJ2-7, with D possibly TRBD1 on 7 matching bases. Trimming took 1 base from V and 0 from J, leaving 20 bases between them. The CDR3 has 18 residues. From germline, CDR1 is SGHRS and CDR2 YFSETQ. The DNA for the CDR3 is TGCGCCAGCAGCTTGAGGGGGCAAGGAGGGCGAATCTCCTACGAGCAGTACTTC. This translates into CASSLRGQGGRISYEQYF.

V gene TRBV6-5 combines with J gene TRBJ2-7, with D possibly matching TRBD1 (6 bases). Between the trimmed V and J ends, which lost 5 bases and 4 bases, there was a span of 12 bases. The CDR3 runs to 13 residues. The germline CDR1 and CDR2 sequences are MNHEY and SVGAGI. In DNA, the CDR3 is TGTGCCAGCAGTCGGACAGAGCGATACGAGCAGTACTTC. Amino acid sequence: CASSRTERYEQYF.